These 2 T cell receptor beta chains were all obtained from the same sample, sequenced in a study of blood T cell repertoires in COVID-19. Libraries were prepared by immunoSEQ multiplex PCR; TCRdb keeps only in-frame clonotypes and omits some of them. The profile shows 180,000 or so clones, 86% of them singletons. What was sequenced was PBMCs or T cells enriched from blood (not recorded which). Every receptor here comes from a woman in her thirties who had recovered from COVID-19.

This clone has only one observation. The chain combines TRBV27 with TRBJ2-3; D is ambiguous. Germline V gene lookup returns CDR1 MNHEY and CDR2 SMNVEV (reference sequence). The V gene lost 2 bases and the J gene lost 1 base, with 7 bases spanning the gap. The CDR3 covers 14 residues. The CDR3: CASSLPSRTDTQYF. Written as DNA, the CDR3 is TGTGCCAGCAGTTTACCCTCCCGCACAGATACGCAGTATTTT.

The CDR3 DNA follows: TGTGCCAGCAGCGTAGCCCAATGGGGGAGGGGGAACACTGAAGCTTTCTTT. It translates to CASSVAQWGRGNTEAFF. The chain combines TRBV9 with TRBJ1-1, with a weak D call TRBD1 (5 bases). Germline lookup yields CDR1 SGDLS and CDR2 YYNGEE. V was shortened by 0 bases and J by 1 base, with 16 bases between the two germline ends. This CDR3 comprises 17 residues.